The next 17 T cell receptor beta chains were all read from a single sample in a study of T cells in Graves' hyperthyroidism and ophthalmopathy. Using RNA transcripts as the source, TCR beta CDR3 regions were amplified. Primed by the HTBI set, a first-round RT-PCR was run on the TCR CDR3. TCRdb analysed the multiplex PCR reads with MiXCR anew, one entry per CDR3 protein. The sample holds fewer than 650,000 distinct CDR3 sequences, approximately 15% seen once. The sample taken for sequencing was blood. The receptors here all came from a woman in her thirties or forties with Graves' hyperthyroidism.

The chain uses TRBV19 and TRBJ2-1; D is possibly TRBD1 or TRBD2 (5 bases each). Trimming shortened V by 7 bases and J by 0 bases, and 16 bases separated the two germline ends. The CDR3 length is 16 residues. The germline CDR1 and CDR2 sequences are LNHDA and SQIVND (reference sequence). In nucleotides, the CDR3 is TGTGCCAGTACCGGCCCGGGACCACCCTCCTACAATGAGCAGTTCTTC. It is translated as CASTGPGPPSYNEQFF.

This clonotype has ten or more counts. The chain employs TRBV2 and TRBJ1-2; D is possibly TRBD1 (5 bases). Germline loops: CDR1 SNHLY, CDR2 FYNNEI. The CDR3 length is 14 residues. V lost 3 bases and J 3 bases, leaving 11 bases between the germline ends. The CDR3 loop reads CASSDNRGYYGYTF. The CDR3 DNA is TGTGCCAGCAGTGATAACCGGGGGTACTATGGCTACACCTTC.

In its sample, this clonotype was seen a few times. The CDR3 DNA sequence: TGTGCCAGCAGGGCGGGACAGGGGATGAGAGGGTATGGCTACACCTTC. Translating it yields CASRAGQGMRGYGYTF. This chain uses TRBV2 with TRBJ1-2, with TRBD1 identical over 10 bases. CDR1 SNHLY and CDR2 FYNNEI come from the germline V gene. With 6 bases clipped from V and 5 bases from J, the junction kept 12 bases outside the gene matches. This CDR3 contains 16 residues.

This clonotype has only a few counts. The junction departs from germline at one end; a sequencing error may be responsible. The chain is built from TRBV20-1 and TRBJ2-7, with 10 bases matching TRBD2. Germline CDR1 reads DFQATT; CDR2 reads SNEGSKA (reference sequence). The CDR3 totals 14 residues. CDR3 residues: CGAMPLAGAVEQYF. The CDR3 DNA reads TGCGGTGCTATGCCCCTAGCGGGAGCGGTTGAGCAGTACTTC.

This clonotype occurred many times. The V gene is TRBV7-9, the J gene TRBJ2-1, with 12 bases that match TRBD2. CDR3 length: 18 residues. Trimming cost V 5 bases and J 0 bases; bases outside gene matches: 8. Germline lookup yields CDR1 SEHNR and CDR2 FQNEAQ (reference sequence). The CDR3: CASSLLAGGGSSYNEQFF. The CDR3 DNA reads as TGTGCCAGCAGCCTCCTAGCGGGAGGGGGGAGCTCCTACAATGAGCAGTTCTTC.

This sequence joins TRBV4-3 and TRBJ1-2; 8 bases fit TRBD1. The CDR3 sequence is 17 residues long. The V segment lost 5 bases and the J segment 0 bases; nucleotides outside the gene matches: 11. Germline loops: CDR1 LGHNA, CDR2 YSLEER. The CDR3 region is CASSLILSDRANYGYTF. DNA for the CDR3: TGCGCCAGCAGCTTAATCCTTTCGGACAGGGCTAACTATGGCTACACCTTC.

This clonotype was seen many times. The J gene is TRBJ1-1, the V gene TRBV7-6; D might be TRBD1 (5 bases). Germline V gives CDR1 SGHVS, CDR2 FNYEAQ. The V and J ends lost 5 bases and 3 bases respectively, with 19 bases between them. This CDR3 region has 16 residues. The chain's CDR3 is CASSPNWGTLDTEAFF. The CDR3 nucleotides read TGTGCCAGCAGCCCTAACTGGGGCACCCTGGACACTGAAGCTTTCTTT.

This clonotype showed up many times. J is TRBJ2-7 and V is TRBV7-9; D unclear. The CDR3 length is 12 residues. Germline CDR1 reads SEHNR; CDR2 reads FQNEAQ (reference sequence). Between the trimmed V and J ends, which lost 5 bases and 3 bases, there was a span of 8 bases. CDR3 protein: CASSELGYEQYF. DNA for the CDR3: TGTGCCAGCAGCGAGCTGGGCTACGAGCAGTACTTC. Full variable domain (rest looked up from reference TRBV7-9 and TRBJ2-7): DTGVSQNPRHKITKRGQNVTFRCDPISEHNRLYWYRQTLGQGPEFLTYFQNEAQLEKSRLLSDRFSAERPKGSFSTLEIQRTEQGDSAMYLCASSELGYEQYFGPGTRLTVT.

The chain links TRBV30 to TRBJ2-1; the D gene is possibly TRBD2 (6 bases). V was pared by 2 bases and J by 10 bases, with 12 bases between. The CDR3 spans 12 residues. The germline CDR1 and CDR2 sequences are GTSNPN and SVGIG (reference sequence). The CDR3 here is CAWSRVGGEQFF. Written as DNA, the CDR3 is TGTGCCTGGAGTCGAGTAGGAGGGGAGCAGTTCTTC. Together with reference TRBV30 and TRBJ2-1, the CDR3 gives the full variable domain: SQTIHQWPATLVQPVGSPLSLECTVEGTSNPNLYWYRQAAGRGLQLLFYSVGIGQISSEVPQNLSASRPQDRQFILSSKKLLLSDSGFYLCAWSRVGGEQFFGPGTRLTVL.

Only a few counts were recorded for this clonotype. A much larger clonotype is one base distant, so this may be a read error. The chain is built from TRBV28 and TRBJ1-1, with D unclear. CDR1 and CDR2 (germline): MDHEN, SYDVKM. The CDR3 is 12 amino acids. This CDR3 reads CASSFAATEASF. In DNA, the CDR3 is TGTGCCAGCAGTTTTGCTGCCACTGAAGCTTCCTTT.

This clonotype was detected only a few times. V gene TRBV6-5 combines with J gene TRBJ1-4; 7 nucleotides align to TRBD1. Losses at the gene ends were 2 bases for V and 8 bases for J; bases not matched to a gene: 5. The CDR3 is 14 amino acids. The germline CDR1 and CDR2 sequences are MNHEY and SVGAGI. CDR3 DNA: TGTGCCAGCAGTTACAATACAGGGGACGAAAAACTGTTTTTT. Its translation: CASSYNTGDEKLFF.

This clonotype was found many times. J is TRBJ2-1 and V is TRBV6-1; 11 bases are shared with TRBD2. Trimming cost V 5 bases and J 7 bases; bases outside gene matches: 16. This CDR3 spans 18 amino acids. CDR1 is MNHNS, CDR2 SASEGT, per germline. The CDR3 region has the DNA TGTGCCAGCAGTTATAACAGCCCTAATAGCGGGAGGGGGAATGAGCAGTTCTTC. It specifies CASSYNSPNSGRGNEQFF.

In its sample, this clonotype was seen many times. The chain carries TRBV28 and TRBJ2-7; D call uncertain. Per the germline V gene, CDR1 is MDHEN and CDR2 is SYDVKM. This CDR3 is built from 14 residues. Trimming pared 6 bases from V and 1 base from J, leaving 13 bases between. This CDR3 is CASREPKGSYEQYF. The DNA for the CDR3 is TGTGCCAGCAGGGAACCAAAGGGATCCTACGAGCAGTACTTC.

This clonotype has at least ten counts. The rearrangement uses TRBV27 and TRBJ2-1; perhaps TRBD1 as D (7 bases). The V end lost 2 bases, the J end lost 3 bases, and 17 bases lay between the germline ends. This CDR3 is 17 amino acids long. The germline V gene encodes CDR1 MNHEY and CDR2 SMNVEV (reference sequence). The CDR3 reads CASSLDAGGTDYNEQFF. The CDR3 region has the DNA TGTGCCAGCAGTTTAGATGCAGGGGGGACCGACTACAATGAGCAGTTCTTC.

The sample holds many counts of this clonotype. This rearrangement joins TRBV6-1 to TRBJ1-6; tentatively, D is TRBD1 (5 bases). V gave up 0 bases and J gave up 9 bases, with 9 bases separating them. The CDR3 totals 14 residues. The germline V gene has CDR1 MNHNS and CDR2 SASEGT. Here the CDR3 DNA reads TGTGCCAGCAGTGAAGCCAGGGTGTTTTCACCCCTCCACTTT. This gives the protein CASSEARVFSPLHF.

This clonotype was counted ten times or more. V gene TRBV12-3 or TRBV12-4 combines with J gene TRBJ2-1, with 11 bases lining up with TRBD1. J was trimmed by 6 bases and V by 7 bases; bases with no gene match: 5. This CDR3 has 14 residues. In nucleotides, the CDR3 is TGTGCCAGCACCGGGACAGGGGGTAGCAATGAGCAGTTCTTC. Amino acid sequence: CASTGTGGSNEQFF.

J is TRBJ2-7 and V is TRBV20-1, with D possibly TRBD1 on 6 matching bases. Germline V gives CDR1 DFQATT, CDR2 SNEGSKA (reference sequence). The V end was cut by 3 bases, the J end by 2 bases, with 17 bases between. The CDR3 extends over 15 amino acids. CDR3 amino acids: CSARPGTLLTYEQYF. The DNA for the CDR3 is TGCAGTGCTAGGCCAGGGACACTCCTTACCTACGAGCAGTACTTC.